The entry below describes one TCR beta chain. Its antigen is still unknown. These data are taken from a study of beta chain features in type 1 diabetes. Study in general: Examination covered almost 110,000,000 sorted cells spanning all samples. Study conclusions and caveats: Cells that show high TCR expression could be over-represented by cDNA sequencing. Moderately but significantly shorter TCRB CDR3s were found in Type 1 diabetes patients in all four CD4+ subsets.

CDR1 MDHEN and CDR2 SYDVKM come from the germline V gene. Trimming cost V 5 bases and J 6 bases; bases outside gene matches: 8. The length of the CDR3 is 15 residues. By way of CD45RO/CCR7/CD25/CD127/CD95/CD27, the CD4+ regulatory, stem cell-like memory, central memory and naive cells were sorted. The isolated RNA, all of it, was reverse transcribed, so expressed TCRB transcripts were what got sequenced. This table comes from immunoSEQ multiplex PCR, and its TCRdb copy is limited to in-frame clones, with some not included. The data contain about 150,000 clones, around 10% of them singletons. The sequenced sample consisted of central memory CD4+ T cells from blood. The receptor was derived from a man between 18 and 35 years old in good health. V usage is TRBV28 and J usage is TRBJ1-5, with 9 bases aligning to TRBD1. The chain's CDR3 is CASSKQGAFGQPQHF. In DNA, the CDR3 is TGTGCCAGCAGTAAACAGGGGGCCTTTGGTCAGCCCCAGCATTTT.